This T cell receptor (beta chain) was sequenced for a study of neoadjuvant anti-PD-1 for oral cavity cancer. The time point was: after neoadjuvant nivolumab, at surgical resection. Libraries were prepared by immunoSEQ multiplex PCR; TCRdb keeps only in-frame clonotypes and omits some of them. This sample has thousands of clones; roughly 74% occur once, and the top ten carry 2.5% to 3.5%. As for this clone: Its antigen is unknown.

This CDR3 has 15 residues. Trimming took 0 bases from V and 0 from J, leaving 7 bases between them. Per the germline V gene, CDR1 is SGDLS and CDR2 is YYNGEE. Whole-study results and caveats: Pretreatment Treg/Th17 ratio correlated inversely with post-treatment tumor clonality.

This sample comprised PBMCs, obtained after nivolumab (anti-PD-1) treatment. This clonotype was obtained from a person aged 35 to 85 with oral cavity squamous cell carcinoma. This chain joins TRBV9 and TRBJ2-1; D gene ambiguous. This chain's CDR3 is CASSVGASSYNEQFF. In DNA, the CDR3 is TGTGCCAGCAGCGTAGGGGCGAGCTCCTACAATGAGCAGTTCTTC. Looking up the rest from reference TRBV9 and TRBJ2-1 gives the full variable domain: DSGVTQTPKHLITATGQRVTLRCSPRSGDLSVYWYQQSLDQGLQFLIQYYNGEERAKGNILERFSAQQFPDLHSELNLSSLELGDSALYFCASSVGASSYNEQFFGPGTRLTVL.